This T cell receptor beta chain was profiled in a study of blood T cell repertoires in COVID-19. Study as a whole: The United States, Italy and Spain were the sources of the acute and convalescent COVID-19 samples.

Grouping used clinical history reported by participants in a survey and questionnaire. Before they entered the study, exposed participants had met a COVID-19 case within 2 weeks. Measured with immunoSEQ multiplex PCR; TCRdb has only the in-frame clones, and not every one. Of approximately 300,000 clones listed, 85% to 95% are singletons. In its sample, this clone was seen a few times. CDR3 length equals 16 residues. Germline CDR1 and CDR2: SGHDT and YYEEEE. The germline V and J ends were trimmed by 2 bases and 0 bases, with 9 bases remaining between them. The V gene is TRBV5-6, the J gene TRBJ1-6, with D possibly matching TRBD1 (5 bases). The clonotype originates from a woman aged 25 to 39 who had been exposed to COVID-19. The sequencing input was PBMCs or T cells enriched from blood (not recorded which). CDR3 residues: CASSFGRGSYNSPLHF. CDR3 nucleotides: TGTGCCAGCAGCTTCGGTAGGGGCTCCTATAATTCACCCCTCCACTTT. Filled out from reference TRBV5-6 and TRBJ1-6, the complete variable domain reads DAGVTQSPTHLIKTRGQQVTLRCSPKSGHDTVSWYQQALGQGPQFIFQYYEEEERQRGNFPDRFSGHQFPNYSSELNVNALLLGDSALYLCASSFGRGSYNSPLHFGNGTRLTVT.